A single sample gave rise to the 22 T cell receptor beta chains below, sequenced in a study of high-grade serous ovarian cancer treatment subgroups. The tumor samples were collected prior to definitive surgery or chemotherapy. The table came from immunoSEQ multiplex PCR; TCRdb's copy has only in-frame clones and leaves some out. The sample includes fewer than 8,500 clones, 75% to 85% of them seen just once. Specimen: tumor tissue. The receptor set was obtained from a human donor with high-grade serous ovarian cancer.

This clone was recorded a few times. The rearrangement joins TRBV13 to TRBJ2-7; 11 bases match TRBD2. J lost 3 bases, V lost 3 bases, and 4 bases had no gene match. This CDR3 is 15 amino acids long. Germline V gene lookup returns CDR1 PRHDT and CDR2 FYEKMQ (reference sequence). The CDR3 region has the DNA TGTGCCAGCAGCTTCGGACTAGCGGGCGACTACGAGCAGTACTTC. Translation gives CASSFGLAGDYEQYF.

The gene calls are TRBV6-5 and TRBJ1-4; D is unclear. The CDR3 sequence is 13 residues long. The V and J ends lost 0 bases and 8 bases respectively, with 7 bases between them. Germline lookup yields CDR1 MNHEY and CDR2 SVGAGI. Written as DNA, the CDR3 is TGTGCCAGCAGTTACTCGAACTCCGAAAAACTGTTTTTT. As protein: CASSYSNSEKLFF.

The rearrangement links TRBV21-1 to TRBJ2-7; the DNA was not used to check the table's D call, TRBD2. TRBV21-1 corresponds to a pseudogene. The CDR3 contains 13 residues. CDR3 sequence reads: CASLVGVIYEQYF. DNA for the CDR3: TGTGCCAGCCTTGTCGGGGTTATCTACGAGCAGTACTTC.

The CDR3 region has the DNA TGTGCCAGCGGAACAGGGGATTTTCAGCACGAGCAGTACTTC. Its translation is CASGTGDFQHEQYF. This chain connects TRBV27 to TRBJ2-7; 7 bases fit TRBD1. Germline values: CDR1 MNHEY, CDR2 SMNVEV (reference sequence). With 8 bases clipped from V and 5 bases from J, the junction kept 12 bases outside the gene matches. The CDR3 contains 14 residues.

The chain joins TRBV10-3 to TRBJ2-3; D may match TRBD1 or TRBD2 (7 bases each). There are 16 residues in the CDR3. CDR1 ENHRY and CDR2 SYGVKD come from the germline V gene. V shed 2 bases and J shed 5 bases, with 17 bases lying between them. CDR3 coding DNA: TGTGCCATCAGTGAGACAGGGGCGGGGGTACAAGATACGCAGTATTTT. It encodes CAISETGAGVQDTQYF.

The rearrangement uses TRBV6-6 and TRBJ2-1; 8 bases agree with TRBD1. The V gene's germline CDR1 is MNHNY and CDR2 SVGAGI (reference sequence). The length of the CDR3 is 14 residues. J was trimmed by 6 bases and V by 4 bases; bases with no gene match: 5. The CDR3 spells CASSSIDRGNEQFF. In nucleotides, the CDR3 is TGTGCCAGCAGTTCTATCGACAGGGGCAATGAGCAGTTCTTC.

The rearrangement uses TRBV10-3 and TRBJ2-1; weak D call: TRBD2 (6 bases). The V gene lost 3 bases and the J gene lost 3 bases, with 12 bases spanning the gap. Germline V gives CDR1 ENHRY, CDR2 SYGVKD. The CDR3 has 15 residues. The CDR3 DNA sequence: TGTGCCATCAGTGATAGACGGGAGAACTACAATGAGCAGTTCTTC. Translating it yields CAISDRRENYNEQFF.

The rearrangement joins TRBV5-5 to TRBJ2-5, with D maybe TRBD1 (5 bases). Germline V lookup: CDR1 SGHKS, CDR2 YYEKEE (reference sequence). This CDR3 is built from 16 residues. Trimming took 1 base from V and 3 from J, leaving 16 bases between them. CDR3 sequence: CASSLITGVMKETQYF. Here the CDR3 DNA reads TGTGCCAGCAGCTTGATTACAGGAGTGATGAAAGAGACCCAGTACTTC.

V gene TRBV5-1 combines with J gene TRBJ1-6; D call uncertain. V was cut by 0 bases and J by 3 bases, with 7 bases left in between. CDR1 SGHRS and CDR2 YFSETQ come from the germline V gene. This CDR3 contains 15 residues. Here the CDR3 DNA reads TGCGCCAGCAGCTTGGAGGGAGTCTATAATTCACCCCTCCACTTT. Translation gives CASSLEGVYNSPLHF.

This rearrangement joins TRBV2 to TRBJ1-3, with 8 bases matching TRBD1. This CDR3 has 14 amino acids. V lost 5 bases to trimming and J lost 5 bases; unmatched junction nucleotides: 5. CDR1 and CDR2 (germline): SNHLY, FYNNEI. The CDR3 protein is CASSSRDRRNTIYF. The CDR3 DNA sequence: TGTGCCAGCAGTAGCCGGGACAGGAGAAACACCATATATTTT.

The chain employs TRBV6-6 and TRBJ2-1; D unresolved. The CDR3 loop spans 15 amino acids. V dropped 0 bases and J dropped 2 bases, with 8 bases sitting between them. Per germline, CDR1 MNHNY and CDR2 SVGAGI (reference sequence). CDR3 protein: CASSYSLAPYNEQFF. In DNA form, the CDR3 reads TGTGCCAGCAGTTACTCGTTAGCCCCCTACAATGAGCAGTTCTTC.

The V call is TRBV6-5, the J call TRBJ1-6; 7 bases map to TRBD1. Looked up from germline, CDR1 is MNHEY and CDR2 is SVGAGI. CDR3 length equals 15 residues. The J segment lost 1 base and the V segment lost 5 bases, leaving 2 bases of the junction unmatched. The CDR3 nucleotides read TGTGCCAGCAGTCCGACAGGGTCCTATAATTCACCCCTCCACTTT. It specifies CASSPTGSYNSPLHF.

The CDR3 spells CASSPGLLPSYEQYF. The CDR3 DNA follows: TGTGCCAGCAGTCCCGGACTGTTACCCTCCTACGAGCAGTACTTC. The rearrangement joins TRBV7-9 to TRBJ2-7, with D possibly being TRBD2 (5 bases). The CDR3 spans 15 residues. In germline, CDR1 is SEHNR, CDR2 FQNEAQ (reference sequence). The V end was cut by 6 bases, the J end by 0 bases, with 15 bases between.

The chain joins TRBV11-1 to TRBJ2-2; TRBD2 aligns across 8 bases. The germline gives CDR1 SGHAT, CDR2 FQDESV (reference sequence). J was trimmed by 0 bases and V by 4 bases; bases with no gene match: 7. The CDR3 has 17 residues. The CDR3: CASSSGLGLANTGELFF. CDR3 bases: TGTGCCAGCAGCTCGGGTCTGGGACTAGCGAACACCGGGGAGCTGTTTTTT. Variable domain in full (rest from reference TRBV11-1 and TRBJ2-2): EAEVAQSPRYKITEKSQAVAFWCDPISGHATLYWYRQILGQGPELLVQFQDESVVDDSQLPKDRFSAERLKGVDSTLKIQPAELGDSAMYLCASSSGLGLANTGELFFGEGSRLTVL.

This chain joins TRBV4-1 and TRBJ2-7; 10 nucleotides align to TRBD2. This CDR3 is 16 amino acids long. Trimming took 0 bases from V and 2 from J; bases not matched to a gene: 4. The V gene's germline CDR1 is MGHRA and CDR2 YSYEKL. The CDR3 DNA sequence: TGCGCCAGCAGCCAAGATGCTAGCGGGAGCCCCTACGAGCAGTACTTC. Encoded protein: CASSQDASGSPYEQYF.

The chain has TRBV6-5 and TRBJ2-7; 8 nucleotides match TRBD2. In germline, CDR1 is MNHEY, CDR2 SVGAGI. The CDR3 contains 14 residues. The trim removed 7 bases at V and 5 bases at J, leaving 10 bases unmatched. For the CDR3, the DNA is TGTGCCAGCACCGCCAGCGGGAGCAGCAACGAGCAGTACTTC. Translation: CASTASGSSNEQYF.

A remark on this clone: One end of the junction does not line up with germline, which may come from a read error. The V and J genes are TRBV18 and TRBJ2-7; no definite D call. The CDR3 has 10 residues. The germline gives CDR1 KGHSH, CDR2 LQKENI. The CDR3, as DNA: TGTGCCAGCTCACCACCGACTCCTTTCTTC. Translating it yields CASSPPTPFF. Combining the CDR3 with reference TRBV18 and TRBJ2-7 gives the whole variable domain NAGVMQNPRHLVRRRGQEARLRCSPMKGHSHVYWYRQLPEEGLKFMVYLQKENIIDESGMPKERFSAEFPKEGPSILRIQQVVRGDSAAYFCASSPPTPFFGPGTRLTVT.

The chain combines TRBV12-5 with TRBJ2-5; D is undetermined. Trimming removed 2 bases from V and 2 bases from J, with 3 bases in between. CDR3 length: 12 amino acids. From germline, CDR1 is LGHNT and CDR2 FRNRAP. Here the CDR3 DNA reads TGTGCTAGTGGTTTGCGTCAAGAGACCCAGTACTTC. Its protein product is CASGLRQETQYF.

The gene calls are TRBV7-9 and TRBJ1-2; D unclear. Germline V gene data show CDR1 as SEHNR and CDR2 as FQNEAQ (reference sequence). With 5 bases removed from V and 3 bases from J, the gap between germline ends came to 16 bases. The CDR3 runs to 15 residues. CDR3 nucleotide sequence: TGTGCCAGCAGCCTACCCGGGGATTTAGACTATGGCTACACCTTC. Encoded protein: CASSLPGDLDYGYTF. Supplemented by reference TRBV7-9 and TRBJ1-2, the full variable domain reads DTGVSQNPRHKITKRGQNVTFRCDPISEHNRLYWYRQTLGQGPEFLTYFQNEAQLEKSRLLSDRFSAERPKGSFSTLEIQRTEQGDSAMYLCASSLPGDLDYGYTFGSGTRLTVV.

This clone occurred a few times. This chain connects TRBV7-2 to TRBJ2-5; 7 bases are a match to TRBD1. After removal of 4 bases from V and 0 bases from J, the junction contained 11 bases not matched to a gene. This CDR3 has 17 amino acids. Germline CDR1 SGHTA, CDR2 FQGNSA. CDR3 protein: CASSSNLGTADQETQYF. The CDR3 DNA follows: TGTGCCAGCAGCTCCAACCTCGGGACAGCTGACCAAGAGACCCAGTACTTC.

The chain uses TRBV25-1 and TRBJ2-7; D is unclear. Germline-derived CDR1 and CDR2 are MGHDK and SYGVNS. The CDR3 loop spans 12 amino acids. Trimming took off 5 bases at V and 7 bases at J, with 12 bases between the two ends. The DNA of the CDR3 is TGTGCCAGCAGTTCTATGGTTGGAGAGCAGTACTTC. Translated, it gives CASSSMVGEQYF.

This rearrangement joins TRBV6-4 to TRBJ2-3; 8 nucleotides agree with TRBD2. The CDR3 extends over 14 amino acids. Germline values: CDR1 MRHNA, CDR2 SNTAGT. Germline trimming cut 5 bases from V and 3 bases from J; bases unmatched to any gene: 4. The CDR3 loop is CASSPAGETDTQYF. The CDR3 DNA reads as TGTGCCAGCAGTCCAGCGGGAGAAACAGATACGCAGTATTTT.